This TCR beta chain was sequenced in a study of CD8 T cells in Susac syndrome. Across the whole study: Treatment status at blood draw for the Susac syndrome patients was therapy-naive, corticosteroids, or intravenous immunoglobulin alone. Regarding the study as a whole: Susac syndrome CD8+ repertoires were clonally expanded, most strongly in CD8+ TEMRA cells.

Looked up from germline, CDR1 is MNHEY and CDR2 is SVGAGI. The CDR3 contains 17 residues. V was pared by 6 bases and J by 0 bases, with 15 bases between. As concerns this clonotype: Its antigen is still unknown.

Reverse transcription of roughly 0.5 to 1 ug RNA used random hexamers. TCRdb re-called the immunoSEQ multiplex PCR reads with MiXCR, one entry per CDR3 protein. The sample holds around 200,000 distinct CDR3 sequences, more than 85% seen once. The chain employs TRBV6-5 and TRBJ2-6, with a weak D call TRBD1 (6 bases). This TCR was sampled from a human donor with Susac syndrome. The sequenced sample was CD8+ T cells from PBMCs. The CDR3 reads CASRYIDRNSGANVLTF. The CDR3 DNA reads TGTGCCAGCAGGTACATAGACAGGAACTCTGGGGCCAACGTCCTGACTTTC.